The T cell receptor beta chain described here comes from a study of T cell responses to AZD1222 COVID-19 vaccine. On the study more broadly: Second-dose timings of about 4 or about 12 weeks were pooled. Whole-study findings and limits: Donor demographics were predominantly white British with a female majority; clonal diversity may be underestimated. Spike-specific TCRs gained breadth and depth after people received two AZD1222 doses. The reported proportion of spike-specific TCRs targeting unmutated variant regions was nearly half.

The germline V and J ends were trimmed by 2 bases and 5 bases, with 12 bases remaining between them. CDR3 length: 14 amino acids. CDR1 SEHNR and CDR2 FQNEAQ come from the germline V gene (reference sequence). Assay: immunoSEQ multiplex PCR; the TCRdb copy retains only in-frame clones and omits some. The sample carries some 130,000 clones, 85% to 90% recorded once. On this clone itself: Its cognate antigen is unknown.

The starting material was peripheral blood, obtained on day 0 of AZD1222 vaccination. This clonotype was obtained from an adult in good health. The chain has TRBV7-9 and TRBJ1-1; D gene ambiguous. The CDR3 DNA follows: TGTGCCAGCAGCTTAAGTCTAAAGGAGACTGAAGCTTTCTTT. This encodes CASSLSLKETEAFF.